This TCR beta chain was profiled in a study of blood T cells in healthy people across ages. Study-wide background: Every two T cells gave about one barcoded beta molecule via template switching.

Study observations and caveats: One million T cells yielded diversity estimates that were considered underestimates. Aged donors had fewer naive CD4+ cells and lower diversity than long-lived donors.

Through a sample-barcoded 5' primer and a J-beta primer mix, a second PCR was run for roughly 6 to 11 cycles. Every single cDNA molecule received a tag from a template-switch adaptor with 12 random nucleotides. One entry per CDR3 protein, called by TCRdb with MiXCR from the 5' RACE reads. The sample lists about 1,600,000 distinct CDR3 sequences, 40% to 50% occurring once. With regard to this clonotype: The antigen is undetermined.

Germline V gene lookup returns CDR1 SQVTM and CDR2 ANQGSEA. V dropped 7 bases and J dropped 1 base, with 16 bases sitting between them. The CDR3 has 14 residues. The sequenced sample was blood. The TCR was taken from a woman in her late teens or twenties in good health. This chain joins TRBV29-1 and TRBJ2-5; D is uncertain. The DNA for the CDR3 is TGCAGCGCTGTTGTACCGAAAGGCCAAGAGACCCAGTACTTC. Translating gives CSAVVPKGQETQYF.